Presented here are 20 T cell receptor beta chains from one specimen sequenced in a study of blood T cell repertoires in COVID-19. Profiling relied on immunoSEQ multiplex PCR, and the TCRdb table lists in-frame clones only, not all of them. The sample consists of 120,000 to 150,000 clones, about 86% of them appearing once. Specimen: peripheral blood. Receptor source: a human donor in a cohort sampled during active COVID-19.

This clone was seen just once. This chain connects TRBV7-8 to TRBJ2-2; D gene unclear. Looked up from germline, CDR1 is SGHVS and CDR2 is FQNEAQ. V gave up 1 base and J gave up 3 bases, with 12 bases separating them. The CDR3 covers 16 residues. The CDR3 region is CASSLVRRLHTGELFF. CDR3 DNA: TGTGCCAGCAGCTTAGTACGTCGACTGCACACCGGGGAGCTGTTTTTT.

The chain is built from TRBV19 and TRBJ2-2; 8 bases agree with TRBD2. With 6 bases clipped from V and 2 bases from J, the junction kept 2 bases outside the gene matches. This CDR3 is 14 amino acids long. CDR1 and CDR2 (germline): LNHDA, SQIVND (reference sequence). Here the CDR3 DNA reads TGTGCCAGTAGACGGGGGGGAAACACCGGGGAGCTGTTTTTT. It codes for CASRRGGNTGELFF.

The rearrangement links TRBV9 to TRBJ2-7; 8 bases align to TRBD1. Per the germline V gene, CDR1 is SGDLS and CDR2 is YYNGEE. J was trimmed by 3 bases and V by 3 bases; bases with no gene match: 14. This CDR3 is built from 17 residues. The CDR3 DNA reads TGTGCCAGCAGCGACGATGGAAGGAGGACAGGGTTCTACGAGCAGTACTTC. Its protein product is CASSDDGRRTGFYEQYF.

The chain recombines TRBV9 with TRBJ1-2; 9 nucleotides align to TRBD1. Germline V gene sequence: CDR1 SGDLS, CDR2 YYNGEE. V lost 4 bases, J lost 6 bases, and 10 bases stayed unmatched. The CDR3 is made up of 15 amino acids. CDR3 in amino acids: CASSQTGQGPHGYTF. In DNA form, the CDR3 reads TGTGCCAGCAGCCAGACGGGACAGGGTCCCCATGGCTACACCTTC.

This chain uses TRBV7-9 with TRBJ1-2, with D maybe TRBD1 (5 bases). From germline, CDR1 is SEHNR and CDR2 FQNEAQ (reference sequence). Trimming stripped 4 bases from V and 8 bases from J, with 8 bases between. The CDR3 length is 11 residues. CDR3 sequence: CASSSRVGYTF. Here the CDR3 DNA reads TGTGCCAGCAGCTCCAGGGTGGGCTACACCTTC.

V is TRBV5-1 and J is TRBJ2-1; 9 nucleotides agree with TRBD2. V trimming: 0 bases; J trimming: 4 bases; junction bases outside the gene matches: 2. The germline gives CDR1 SGHRS, CDR2 YFSETQ. This CDR3 is built from 15 residues. CDR3 nucleotides: TGCGCCAGCAGCTTGGGACTAGCGGATTACAATGAGCAGTTCTTC. Translated: CASSLGLADYNEQFF.

The chain carries TRBV27 and TRBJ1-1; possible D gene TRBD1, 5 bases. CDR3 length equals 15 residues. Germline lookup yields CDR1 MNHEY and CDR2 SMNVEV (reference sequence). V shed 6 bases and J shed 0 bases, with 14 bases lying between them. CDR3: CASRIDRLMNTEAFF. CDR3 nucleotides: TGTGCCAGCAGAATTGACAGATTAATGAACACTGAAGCTTTCTTT.

The rearrangement joins TRBV21-1 to TRBJ2-7; the DNA was not used to check the table's D call, TRBD2. TRBV21-1 is an annotated pseudogene. This CDR3 spans 15 amino acids. DNA for the CDR3: TGTGCCAGCAGCGGACTAGCGGGGGATTATTACGAGCAGTACTTC. This sequence encodes CASSGLAGDYYEQYF.

The CDR3 DNA is TGTGCCAGCAATTTAGCGGGGGAAATCACAGATACGCAGTATTTT. As protein: CASNLAGEITDTQYF. The genes are TRBV11-2 and TRBJ2-3, with TRBD2 identical over 9 bases. The V segment lost 7 bases and the J segment 2 bases; nucleotides outside the gene matches: 7. The CDR3 runs to 15 residues. CDR1 SGHAT and CDR2 FQNNGV come from the germline V gene.

The rearrangement joins TRBV2 to TRBJ1-5; D may be TRBD1 (5 bases). The CDR3 has 14 residues. Between the trimmed V and J ends, which lost 3 bases and 4 bases, there was a span of 10 bases. Germline CDR1 reads SNHLY; CDR2 reads FYNNEI. The CDR3 sequence: CASSDRVENQPQHF. For the CDR3, the DNA is TGTGCCAGCAGTGACAGGGTTGAAAATCAGCCCCAGCATTTT.

The table lists this clone with a count of one. J is TRBJ1-6 and V is TRBV18; D is possibly TRBD1 (6 bases). Per the germline V gene, CDR1 is KGHSH and CDR2 is LQKENI. Between the trimmed V and J ends, which lost 3 bases and 5 bases, there was a span of 8 bases. CDR3 size: 14 residues. The CDR3 DNA reads as TGTGCCAGCTCACCGACAGGAAATAATTCACCCCTCCACTTT. This translates into CASSPTGNNSPLHF.

The V gene is TRBV9, the J gene TRBJ1-2; D is unresolved. Germline CDR1 and CDR2: SGDLS and YYNGEE. CDR3 size: 13 residues. Trimming took off 4 bases at V and 6 bases at J, with 13 bases between the two ends. For the CDR3, the DNA is TGTGCCAGCAGCCCGCGAGGTGTGGATGGCTACACCTTC. Its protein product is CASSPRGVDGYTF.

This clone appeared once. The V gene is TRBV19, the J gene TRBJ1-2, with 9 nucleotides matching TRBD1. This CDR3 is built from 13 residues. Germline V lookup: CDR1 LNHDA, CDR2 SQIVND (reference sequence). J was trimmed by 7 bases and V by 6 bases; bases with no gene match: 6. As DNA, the CDR3 is TGTGCCAGTAGCACTGGACAGGGGTCTGGCTACACCTTC. Translating gives CASSTGQGSGYTF.

This clone was detected only a few times. J is TRBJ1-5 and V is TRBV19; D not resolved. V dropped 3 bases and J dropped 2 bases, with 8 bases sitting between them. This CDR3 has 14 residues. The germline V gene has CDR1 LNHDA and CDR2 SQIVND (reference sequence). CDR3 residues: CASSILQGNQPQHF. The DNA of the CDR3 is TGTGCCAGTAGTATTCTGCAGGGCAATCAGCCCCAGCATTTT.

The gene calls are TRBV28 and TRBJ1-6, with a weak D call TRBD1 (6 bases). From germline, CDR1 is MDHEN and CDR2 SYDVKM. V shed 6 bases and J shed 0 bases, with 9 bases lying between them. This CDR3 is built from 15 residues. For the CDR3, the DNA is TGTGCCAGCAGAATCAGGGGCTCCTATAATTCACCCCTCCACTTT. Encoded protein: CASRIRGSYNSPLHF. The full variable domain, in which reference TRBV28 and TRBJ1-6 provide the parts outside the CDR3, is DVKVTQSSRYLVKRTGEKVFLECVQDMDHENMFWYRQDPGLGLRLIYFSYDVKMKEKGDIPEGYSVSREKKERFSLILESASTNQTSMYLCASRIRGSYNSPLHFGNGTRLTVT.

V and J are TRBV3-1 (or the pseudogene TRBV3-2) and TRBJ1-2, with D unresolved. This CDR3 has 12 residues. V shed 3 bases and J shed 3 bases, with 5 bases lying between them. The germline gives CDR1 LGHDT, CDR2 YNNKEL (reference sequence). The CDR3, as DNA: TGTGCCAGCAGCCATGGCCACTATGGCTACACCTTC. Amino acid sequence: CASSHGHYGYTF.

Of note for this clone: Within the sample, other DNA sequences also encode this same CDR3. This CDR3 reads CASSQGTNQPQHF. Written as DNA, the CDR3 is TGTGCCAGCAGCCAAGGAACTAATCAGCCCCAGCATTTT. This sequence joins TRBV3-1 (or the pseudogene TRBV3-2) and TRBJ1-5; no clear D gene. Germline V gene data show CDR1 as LGHDT and CDR2 as YNNKEL (reference sequence). The CDR3 is 13 residues long. Trimming stripped 1 base from V and 4 bases from J, with 5 bases between.

The chain combines TRBV3-1 (or the pseudogene TRBV3-2) with TRBJ2-3; 10 nucleotides match TRBD1. Germline values: CDR1 LGHDT, CDR2 YNNKEL (reference sequence). The CDR3 length is 16 residues. Germline trimming cut 4 bases from V and 4 bases from J; bases unmatched to any gene: 8. The DNA for the CDR3 is TGTGCCAGCAGCCTAATTAGGGGACAGGGGTCAGATACGCAGTATTTT. Translating gives CASSLIRGQGSDTQYF.

J is TRBJ2-4 and V is TRBV19; 13 bases are shared with TRBD2. This CDR3 has 21 residues. The J segment lost 0 bases and the V segment lost 1 base, leaving 12 bases of the junction unmatched. Germline CDR1 is LNHDA and CDR2 is SQIVND (reference sequence). The CDR3 DNA is TGTGCCAGTAGTATAGCACAACTAGCGGGGGGGTTCCCTAGAGCCAAAAACATTCAGTACTTC. Translating gives CASSIAQLAGGFPRAKNIQYF.

The chain joins TRBV7-9 to TRBJ1-1; D is unclear. This CDR3 region has 14 residues. The V end was cut by 5 bases, the J end by 6 bases, with 16 bases between. Germline CDR1 and CDR2: SEHNR and FQNEAQ (reference sequence). The CDR3 nucleotides read TGTGCCAGCAGCCCAGACTTGGCGGATTCTGAAGCTTTCTTT. Encoded protein: CASSPDLADSEAFF.